This T cell receptor (beta chain) was documented in a study of CD8+CD57+ T cells in acquired aplastic anemia. Overall study: Mean yield of DNA from sorted CD4+ and CD8+ cells was approximately 3 ug.

CDR1 is SGHTA and CDR2 is FQGNSA in the germline V gene. V shed 2 bases, J shed 4 bases, and the junction held 8 bases outside the gene matches. The CDR3 totals 15 residues. The use of genomic DNA as template underpinned the TCR beta VDJ and CDR3 profiling. Via MiXCR, TCRdb re-called the reads, giving one row per CDR3 protein. The data contain a few hundred thousand distinct CDR3 sequences, 65% to 90% of them singletons. In patients chosen for sequencing, flow cytometry had shown CD8+CD57+ cell expansion. The cohort consisted entirely of patients having severe acquired aplastic anemia. Patients were therapy-naive when their blood was sampled.

Material for sequencing was sorted CD4+, CD8+, or CD8+CD57+ T cells (not recorded which) from PBMCs. The V gene is TRBV7-2, the J gene TRBJ2-7; 7 bases are shared with TRBD1. The sequence came from a human donor with aplastic anemia. DNA for the CDR3: TGTGCCAGCAGCTTATCGGGACAGCCACGGTACGAGCAGTACTTC. This translates into CASSLSGQPRYEQYF.